Listed below are T cell receptor beta chains from one sample, sequenced in a study of cytotoxic CD8 clonotypes in ibrutinib-treated CLL. This table comes from immunoSEQ multiplex PCR, and its TCRdb copy is limited to in-frame clones, with some not included. The data contain 150,000 to 200,000 clones, 88% of them singletons. The sequences come from PBMCs, collected at disease progression, from a patient treated with ibrutinib. The source of these receptors is a human donor with chronic lymphocytic leukemia. Both conserved end residues are part of each CDR3. A D gene is named only where the DNA matches it firmly. A clone size is listed for some rows: how often the clone was seen (once, few, many), or a class if it is expanded.

clone size,V gene,D gene,J gene,CDR3 DNA,CDR3 protein
-,TRBV6-6,TRBD1,TRBJ2-1,TGTGCCAGCCGAATGTCCGGGACAGCCTACAATGAGCAGTTCTTC,CASRMSGTAYNEQFF
-,TRBV14,TRBD2,TRBJ2-1,TGTGCCAGCTCAAGCGGGAAGGGTAGTAATGAGCAGTTCTTC,CASSSGKGSNEQFF
-,TRBV6-1,TRBD1,TRBJ2-3,TGTGCCAGCAGTTGGACAGGGAATGATGCAGATACGCAGTATTTT,CASSWTGNDADTQYF
-,TRBV6-1,TRBD1,TRBJ1-5,TGTGCCAGCAGGGACAGGGCGAGCAATCAGCCCCAGCATTTT,CASRDRASNQPQHF
-,TRBV5-4,-,TRBJ1-1,TGTGCCAGCACCCCAGACCACATTATGAACACTGAAGCTTTCTTT,CASTPDHIMNTEAFF
-,TRBV30,-,TRBJ1-5,TGTGCCTGGAGTGTACGTTTCAATCAGCCCCAGCATTTT,CAWSVRFNQPQHF
-,TRBV28,TRBD1,TRBJ2-3,TGTGCCAGCAGTTTCCAGGGGGTGCCCACAGATACGCAGTATTTT,CASSFQGVPTDTQYF
-,TRBV7-6,TRBD1,TRBJ2-3,TGTGCCAGCAGCCCGTGGACAGGGGTCCGCACAGATACGCAGTATTTT,CASSPWTGVRTDTQYF
-,TRBV28,-,TRBJ1-5,TGTGCCAGCAGGCTCCTCAGACAGATTAGCAATCAGCCCCAGCATTTT,CASRLLRQISNQPQHF
-,TRBV7-2,TRBD1,TRBJ1-2,TGTGCCAGCAGCTTGCGGACAGGGGGAAACTATGGCTACACCTTC,CASSLRTGGNYGYTF
-,TRBV7-9,-,TRBJ1-1,TGTGCCAGCAGCACCCTGTTGACCGTGAACACTGAAGCTTTCTTT,CASSTLLTVNTEAFF
-,TRBV4-1,TRBD2,TRBJ2-1,TGCGCCAGCAGCCCGAAAGGACTAGAGCTCTATGAGCAGTTCTTC,CASSPKGLELYEQFF
-,TRBV19,TRBD1,TRBJ1-2,TGTGCCAGTAGTACGGACAGGCCGGGGGTCGGCTACACCTTC,CASSTDRPGVGYTF
-,TRBV19,TRBD1,TRBJ1-1,TGTGCCAGTATTTTGGGACAGGGGATGGTATCTGAAGCTTTCTTT,CASILGQGMVSEAFF
-,TRBV7-9,-,TRBJ1-1,TGTGCCAGCAGCTTAGAAGGGTTGAACACTGAAGCTTTCTTT,CASSLEGLNTEAFF
-,TRBV15,TRBD2,TRBJ2-1,TGTGCCACCAGCAGCCTAGCGGGAGGGTATGAGCAGTTCTTC,CATSSLAGGYEQFF
-,TRBV7-2,TRBD1,TRBJ2-5,TGTGCCAGCAGCTTAGGGACAGGCCAAGAGACCCAGTACTTC,CASSLGTGQETQYF
-,TRBV4-3,TRBD2,TRBJ2-7,TGCGCCAGCAGCCAAGAAACGACTAGCGGGTTTCTTTCCTACGAGCAGTACTTC,CASSQETTSGFLSYEQYF
-,TRBV9,-,TRBJ2-1,TGTGCCAGCAGCGGGGGTTTGAGGGGCTACAATGAGCAGTTCTTC,CASSGGLRGYNEQFF
-,TRBV19,TRBD1,TRBJ1-2,TGTGCCAGTAGTATGGTTTGGACAGGGGTTCTAGCTGGCTACACCTTC,CASSMVWTGVLAGYTF
once,TRBV7-9,-,TRBJ2-5,TGTGCCAGCACTACTGGGGAGACCCAGTACTTC,CASTTGETQYF
once,TRBV19,-,TRBJ2-7,TGTGCCAGTAGTATAGCGGGCAGCGGCTCCTACGAGCAGTACTTC,CASSIAGSGSYEQYF
-,TRBV28,-,TRBJ2-4,TGTGCCAGCAGTTCCACCGGGACACACTTAGCCAAAAACATTCAGTACTTC,CASSSTGTHLAKNIQYF
-,TRBV5-4,-,TRBJ1-3,TGTGCCAGCAGCTCAGTCCCCGGACAGATCGCCTCTGGAAACACCATATATTTT,CASSSVPGQIASGNTIYF
-,TRBV4-2,TRBD1,TRBJ2-3,TGTGCCAGCAGCCCCCCTGGGACAGGGACGGGGTCAGATACGCAGTATTTT,CASSPPGTGTGSDTQYF
-,TRBV5-4,-,TRBJ2-7,TGTGCCAGCAGCTTGGACCCCCGGGTTGCCGAGCAGTACTTC,CASSLDPRVAEQYF
few,TRBV6-5,-,TRBJ2-1,TGTGCCAGCAGTTACTCGTACGGGGGAAGAGACAATGAGCAGTTCTTC,CASSYSYGGRDNEQFF
-,TRBV9,-,TRBJ2-3,TGTGCCAGGCACCACAAAGGACGGTACACAGATACGCAGTATTTT,CARHHKGRYTDTQYF
once,TRBV7-6,-,TRBJ1-3,TGTGCCAGCAGCTTCGCGGGAAACACCATATATTTT,CASSFAGNTIYF
-,TRBV7-2,TRBD2,TRBJ2-5,TGTGCCAGCAGCCCCTCTAGCGGGACCGAGACCCAGTACTTC,CASSPSSGTETQYF
-,TRBV6-7,-,TRBJ1-1,TGTGCCAGCAGTTCTCACTACAATAACACTGAAGCTTTCTTT,CASSSHYNNTEAFF
-,TRBV28,-,TRBJ1-2,TGTGCCAGCAGTTCGGGACCGGACCACTATGGCTACACCTTC,CASSSGPDHYGYTF
-,TRBV7-9,-,TRBJ2-3,TGTGCCAGCAGCCTCGGACTTATCGGCACAGATACGCAGTATTTT,CASSLGLIGTDTQYF
-,TRBV5-6,TRBD1,TRBJ1-1,TGTGCCAGCAGCGTGGACAGGAGAAGTACTGAAGCTTTCTTT,CASSVDRRSTEAFF
few,TRBV2,-,TRBJ1-5,TGTGCCAGCGGGGGCAATCAGCCCCAGCATTTT,CASGGNQPQHF
-,TRBV6-6,TRBD1,TRBJ1-5,TGTGCCAGCAGGTACCGAGGGGACAGGGGAGATGTGCCCCAGCATTTT,CASRYRGDRGDVPQHF
-,TRBV7-8,-,TRBJ2-1,TGTGCCAGCAGCCTTATAACAAGGACCTACAATGAGCAGTTCTTC,CASSLITRTYNEQFF
few,TRBV19,TRBD1,TRBJ1-5,TGTGCCAGTAACCAGGGGGTCGATCAGCCCCAGCATTTT,CASNQGVDQPQHF
-,TRBV7-9,-,TRBJ1-5,TGTGCCAGCAGCTTAGCGGGCAGGAATAATCAGCCCCAGCATTTT,CASSLAGRNNQPQHF
-,TRBV15,-,TRBJ1-5,TGTGCCACCAACGACAAACCGGGACGCGTCAATCAGCCCCAGCATTTT,CATNDKPGRVNQPQHF
-,TRBV6-5,-,TRBJ2-1,TGTGCCAGCGGTAATTTAAGGAGGGACAATGAGCAGTTCTTC,CASGNLRRDNEQFF
once,TRBV19,-,TRBJ2-7,TGTGCCAGTAGTACTACTCGATCCTACGAGCAGTACTTC,CASSTTRSYEQYF
-,TRBV5-1,-,TRBJ1-1,TGCGCCAGCAGCTTAGGGGGGGACACTGAAGCTTTCTTT,CASSLGGDTEAFF
-,TRBV4-1,TRBD2,TRBJ2-7,TGCGCCAGCAGCCAAGCCTCGGGACTAGCATACGAGCAGTACTTC,CASSQASGLAYEQYF
-,TRBV28,-,TRBJ1-5,TGTGCCAGCATTAGCGCAGGGATTGTCAATCAGCCCCAGCATTTT,CASISAGIVNQPQHF
-,TRBV29-1,TRBD1,TRBJ1-1,TGCAGCGTTAACGAGCAGGGGGTTGGCACTGAAGCTTTCTTT,CSVNEQGVGTEAFF
-,TRBV9,-,TRBJ2-2,TGTGCCAGCAGCGTAGCTCAGAGAGCCGGGGAGCTGTTTTTT,CASSVAQRAGELFF
-,TRBV11-2,TRBD2,TRBJ2-1,TGTGCCAGCAGCTTAGCCGGGACTAGCGGGGCTAATGAGCAGTTCTTC,CASSLAGTSGANEQFF
-,TRBV7-9,TRBD2,TRBJ2-1,TGTGCCAGCAGCTCCATAGCGGGAGGGCGGTACAATGAGCAGTTCTTC,CASSSIAGGRYNEQFF